The subject of this entry is one TCR beta chain. Its antigen is unidentified. It was with unique molecular identifiers that the TCRbeta library was prepared. TCRdb re-called the PCR reads through MiXCR, storing one row per CDR3 protein. This table holds 450,000 to 550,000 distinct CDR3 sequences, about an eighth found once. The data belong to a study of T-cell reconstitution after alpha-beta-depleted transplantation in children. CDR1 is SGHDN, CDR2 FVKESK, per germline. This CDR3 is 18 amino acids long. Trimming took off 4 bases at V and 0 bases at J, with 20 bases between the two ends. Study-wide points: Most T-cell counts and diversity one year after the transplant came from T cells that were newly produced. Where alpha-beta T cells came from about two months after transplant was reportedly several hundred expanded graft clones. Diversity of TCRbeta at day 60 was high in some patients, arising from surviving recipient T cells and thymic progenitors.

The gene calls are TRBV14 and TRBJ2-3; tentative D call: TRBD2 (7 bases). This specimen consisted of PBMCs, mostly from graft donor cells, obtained 180 days after TCRalphabeta/CD19-depleted stem cell transplant. This clonotype was obtained from a female patient aged 2 to 10 who had a stem cell transplant for aplastic anemia, so the T cells may come from the graft donor. DNA of the CDR3: TGTGCCAGCAGCCTCCCCCGAAGGGGGGGATCTAGCACAGATACGCAGTATTTT. Protein: CASSLPRRGGSSTDTQYF.